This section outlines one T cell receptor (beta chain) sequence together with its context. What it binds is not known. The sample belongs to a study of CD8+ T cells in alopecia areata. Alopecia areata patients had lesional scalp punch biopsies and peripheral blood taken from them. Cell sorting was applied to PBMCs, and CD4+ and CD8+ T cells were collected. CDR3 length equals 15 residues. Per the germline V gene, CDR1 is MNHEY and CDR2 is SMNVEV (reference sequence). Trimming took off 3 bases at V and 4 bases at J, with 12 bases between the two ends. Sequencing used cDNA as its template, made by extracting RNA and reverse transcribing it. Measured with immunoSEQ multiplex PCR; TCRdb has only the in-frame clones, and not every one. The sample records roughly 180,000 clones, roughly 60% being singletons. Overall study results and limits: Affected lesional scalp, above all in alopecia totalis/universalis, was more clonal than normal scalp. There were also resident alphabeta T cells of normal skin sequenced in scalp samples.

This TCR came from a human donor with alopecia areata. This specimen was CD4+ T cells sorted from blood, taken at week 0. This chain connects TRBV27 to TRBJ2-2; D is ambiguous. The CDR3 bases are TGTGCCAGCAGTTTCGGGTCTTCGTTCACCGGGGAGCTGTTTTTT. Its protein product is CASSFGSSFTGELFF.